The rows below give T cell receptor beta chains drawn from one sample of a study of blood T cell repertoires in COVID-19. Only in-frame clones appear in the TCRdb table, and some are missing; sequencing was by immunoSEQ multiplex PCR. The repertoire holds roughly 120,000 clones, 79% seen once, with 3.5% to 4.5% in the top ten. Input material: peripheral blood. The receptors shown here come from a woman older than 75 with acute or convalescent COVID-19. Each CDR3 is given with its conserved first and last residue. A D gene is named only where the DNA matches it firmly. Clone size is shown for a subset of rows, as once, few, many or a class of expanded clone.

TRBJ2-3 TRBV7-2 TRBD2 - TGTGCCAGCAGCTCCGGACTAGCGGAGGGGACAGATACGCAGTATTTT CASSSGLAEGTDTQYF
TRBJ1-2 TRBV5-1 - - TGCGCCAGCAGCTTGGAAACAGGAGAAGACTATGGCTACACCTTC CASSLETGEDYGYTF
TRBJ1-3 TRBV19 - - TGTGCCAGTAGTATTCAATTTCAGGTGCTTGGAAACACCATATATTTT CASSIQFQVLGNTIYF
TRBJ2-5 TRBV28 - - TGTGCCAGCAGTTTATCTGGCAGGGGATTTCAAGAGACCCAGTACTTC CASSLSGRGFQETQYF
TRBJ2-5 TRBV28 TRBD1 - TGTGCCAGCAGTTTACGGACAGGGGGCGTAGAGACCCAGTACTTC CASSLRTGGVETQYF
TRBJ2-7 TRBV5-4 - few TGTGCCAGCAGCTTACAGGGACGCGAGCAGTACTTC CASSLQGREQYF
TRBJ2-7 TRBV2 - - TGTGCCACCTCACGGGATTTCTCCGAGCAGTACTTC CATSRDFSEQYF
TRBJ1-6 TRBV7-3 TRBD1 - TGTGCCAGCAGCCAGGACAGGCAGAGCTCCTATAATTCACCCCTCCACTTT CASSQDRQSSYNSPLHF
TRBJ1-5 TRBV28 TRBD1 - TGTGCCAGCAGTTTGACAGGGGGCTACTCCAATCAGCCCCAGCATTTT CASSLTGGYSNQPQHF
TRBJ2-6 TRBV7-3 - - TGTGCCAGCTCCCCCACAGGGAAATCAGGGGCCAACGTCCTGACTTTC CASSPTGKSGANVLTF
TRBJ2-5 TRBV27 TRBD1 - TGTGCCAGCAGGTACAGGGGGCAGGAGACCCAGTACTTC CASRYRGQETQYF
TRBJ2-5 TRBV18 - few TGTGCCAGCTCTCAGCAAGTGAGAGGGGAGACCCAGTACTTC CASSQQVRGETQYF
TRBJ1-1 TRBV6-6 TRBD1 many TGTGCCAGCAGTGTGACAGGGGTCACTGAAGCTTTCTTT CASSVTGVTEAFF
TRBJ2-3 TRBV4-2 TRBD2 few TGTGCCAGCAGCCACGGGACTAGCGGGAGGTCTCCAATGGGCACAGATACGCAGTATTTT CASSHGTSGRSPMGTDTQYF
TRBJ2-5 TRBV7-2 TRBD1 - TGTGCCAGCAGCACAGGGGCAGAGACCCAGTACTTC CASSTGAETQYF
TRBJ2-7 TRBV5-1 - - TGCGCCAGCAAGGGGGTTACGGAGCAGTACTTC CASKGVTEQYF
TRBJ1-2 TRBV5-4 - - TGTGCCACCCGAGGAGCGATCTATGGCTACACCTTC CATRGAIYGYTF
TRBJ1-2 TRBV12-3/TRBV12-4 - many TGTGCCAGCAGCGGGGAGACGGTTGGCTACACCTTC CASSGETVGYTF
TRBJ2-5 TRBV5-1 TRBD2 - TGCGCCAGCAGCCTCGGGGTAGCGGGAGAGACCCAGTACTTC CASSLGVAGETQYF
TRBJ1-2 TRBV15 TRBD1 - TGTGCCACCAGCAGAGAGATAAACAGGGGAAACTATGGCTACACCTTC CATSREINRGNYGYTF
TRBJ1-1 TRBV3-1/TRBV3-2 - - TGTGCCAGCAGCCGGCTGGACAGGAACACTGAAGCTTTCTTT CASSRLDRNTEAFF
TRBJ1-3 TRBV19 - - TGTGCCAGTAGTATGTTTGGTAGCTCTGGAAACACCATATATTTT CASSMFGSSGNTIYF
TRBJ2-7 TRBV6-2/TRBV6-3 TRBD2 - TGTGCCAGCAGTTACGCGACTAGCGGCGAGCAGTACTTC CASSYATSGEQYF
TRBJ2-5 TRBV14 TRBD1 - TGTGCCAGCTCCCCGGGACAGCGAGAGACCCAGTACTTC CASSPGQRETQYF
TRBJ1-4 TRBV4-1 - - TGCGCCAGCAGCCAAAACAGGGTTGCAACTAATGAAAAACTGTTTTTT CASSQNRVATNEKLFF
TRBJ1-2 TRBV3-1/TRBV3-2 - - TGTGCCAGCAGCCAATCGGCCAGGGCCTATGGCTACACCTTC CASSQSARAYGYTF
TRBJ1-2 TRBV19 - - TGTGCCAGTAGTGTAGTAGTCGGAGGGGTCTATGGCTACACCTTC CASSVVVGGVYGYTF
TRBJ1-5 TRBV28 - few TGTGCCAGCACCTCGGGGGGCGCGGGGCAGCCCCAGCATTTT CASTSGGAGQPQHF
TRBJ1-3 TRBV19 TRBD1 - TGTGCCAGTAGACCGGGACAGATCTCTGGAAACACCATATATTTT CASRPGQISGNTIYF
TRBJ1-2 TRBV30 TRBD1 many TGTGCCTGGAGTAGAGGGGGCGACGTCTTTGGCTACACCTTC CAWSRGGDVFGYTF
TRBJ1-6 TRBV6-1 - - TGTGCCAGCAGTGAAGCCGGGAGTCCGAGCTCCTATAATTCACCCCTCCACTTT CASSEAGSPSSYNSPLHF
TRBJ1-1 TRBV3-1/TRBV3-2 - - TGTGCCAGCAGCCAAGTGCCAGGGGAAGCTTTCTTT CASSQVPGEAFF
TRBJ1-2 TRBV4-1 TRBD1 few TGCGCCAGCAGCCAAGGGGACAGGGAGTCCTATGGCTACACCTTC CASSQGDRESYGYTF
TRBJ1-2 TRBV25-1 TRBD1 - TGTGCCAGCAGTACAGGGGTGGCTGGCTACACCTTC CASSTGVAGYTF
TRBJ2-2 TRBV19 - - TGTGCCAGTAGAAGTAGCGGTGCGAACACCGGGGAGCTGTTTTTT CASRSSGANTGELFF
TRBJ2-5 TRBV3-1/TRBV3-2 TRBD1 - TGTGCCAGCAGCCTCAACAGGGGGCGCGGGGAGACCCAGTACTTC CASSLNRGRGETQYF
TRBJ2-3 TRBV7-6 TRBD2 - TGTGCCAGCAGCTTGGGCGGGGGGGCACGAAGCACAGATACGCAGTATTTT CASSLGGGARSTDTQYF
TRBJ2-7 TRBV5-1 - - TGCGCCAGCAGCTTGGTGGCCCGCGAGCAGTACTTC CASSLVAREQYF
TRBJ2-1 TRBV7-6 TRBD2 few TGTGCCAGCAGCTTATTGACTAGCGGGAGGGCCAGCTCCTACAATGAGCAGTTCTTC CASSLLTSGRASSYNEQFF
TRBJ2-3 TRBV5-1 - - TGCGCCAGCACCCCGGGTAGGTTTGGTACAGATACGCAGTATTTT CASTPGRFGTDTQYF
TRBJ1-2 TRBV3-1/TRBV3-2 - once TGTGCCAGCAGCCAGACAGGTTTTGACTATGGCTACACCTTC CASSQTGFDYGYTF
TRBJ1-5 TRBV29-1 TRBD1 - TGCAGCGTTGTTGCCGCACAGGGGTCCAATCAGCCCCAGCATTTT CSVVAAQGSNQPQHF
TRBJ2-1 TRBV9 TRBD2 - TGTGCCAGCAGCAAAACTAGCGGGGAGGACAATGAGCAGTTCTTC CASSKTSGEDNEQFF
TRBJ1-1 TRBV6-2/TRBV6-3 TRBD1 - TGTGCCAGCAGTTTGCCGACAGGGGGCGTGAACACTGAAGCTTTCTTT CASSLPTGGVNTEAFF
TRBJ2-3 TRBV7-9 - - TGTGCCAGCAGCGTCGTTAGCGTCAGCACAGATACGCAGTATTTT CASSVVSVSTDTQYF
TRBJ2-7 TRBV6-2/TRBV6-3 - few TGTGCCAGCAGTTACGTATACAACTCCTACGAGCAGTACTTC CASSYVYNSYEQYF
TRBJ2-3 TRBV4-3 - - TGCGCCAGCAGCCAAGATAGGAGGGGATTCCCAGATACGCAGTATTTT CASSQDRRGFPDTQYF
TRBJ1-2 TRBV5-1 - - TGCGCCAGCAGCCTCTACTTGAACCCTGACTATGGCTACACCTTC CASSLYLNPDYGYTF
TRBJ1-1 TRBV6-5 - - TGTGCCAGCAGCTTTACAGCGAACACTGAAGCTTTCTTT CASSFTANTEAFF
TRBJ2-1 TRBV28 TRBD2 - TGTGCCAGCACTAGCGGGAGGGCCCTTTCCTACAATGAGCAGTTCTTC CASTSGRALSYNEQFF
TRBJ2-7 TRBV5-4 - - TGTGCCAGCAGCTTCCGTAGCGGCCAAAACTACGAGCAGTACTTC CASSFRSGQNYEQYF
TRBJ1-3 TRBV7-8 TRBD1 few TGTGCCAGCAGCTTGGACAGGAGGACTGGAAACACCATATATTTT CASSLDRRTGNTIYF
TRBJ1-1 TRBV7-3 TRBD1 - TGTGCCAGCAGCTTAACAGGACAGGGGGACACTGAAGCTTTCTTT CASSLTGQGDTEAFF
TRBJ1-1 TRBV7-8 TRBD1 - TGTGCCAGCAGCATTGGGACAGGGGTTACTGAAGCTTTCTTT CASSIGTGVTEAFF
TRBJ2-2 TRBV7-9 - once TGTGCCAGCAGCTGGGGGCCCGGGGAGCTGTTTTTT CASSWGPGELFF
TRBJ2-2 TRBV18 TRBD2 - TGTGCCAGCTCACCACGAGGGACTAGAGACACCGGGGAGCTGTTTTTT CASSPRGTRDTGELFF
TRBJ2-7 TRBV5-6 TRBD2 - TGTGCCAGCAGCCCCGAATTGGCTAGCGGGGCGACCTACGAGCAGTACTTC CASSPELASGATYEQYF
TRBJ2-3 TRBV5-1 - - TGCGCCAGCAGCCCCATCACTAGGACTAGCACAGATACGCAGTATTTT CASSPITRTSTDTQYF
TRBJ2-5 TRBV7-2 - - TGTGCCAGCAGCTCCCTTAGCGATCCGTACCAAGAGACCCAGTACTTC CASSSLSDPYQETQYF